Below are 9 T cell receptor beta chains sequenced from a single sample in a study of OX40 agonist ivuxolimab in advanced cancers. The data were produced by immunoSEQ multiplex PCR, yet TCRdb's version contains in-frame clones alone and is incomplete. The sample has tens of thousands of clones, roughly 91% seen once. The sequencing used CD4+ or CD8+ T cells sorted from blood, collected in a trial of the OX40 agonist ivuxolimab. The receptors were sampled from an adult with an advanced solid tumor such as melanoma, head and neck, liver or kidney cancer.

The rearrangement joins TRBV2 to TRBJ1-2, with TRBD1 matching over 7 bases. Germline lookup yields CDR1 SNHLY and CDR2 FYNNEI. The CDR3 totals 11 residues. Trimming took 4 bases from V and 8 from J; bases not matched to a gene: 1. The CDR3 loop reads CASSGQGGYTF. The CDR3 DNA reads TGTGCCAGCAGTGGACAGGGAGGCTACACCTTC.

The rearrangement uses TRBV5-1 and TRBJ2-7; D is undetermined. V lost 0 bases to trimming and J lost 2 bases, with 12 bases between them. This CDR3 is 15 amino acids long. The germline CDR1 and CDR2 sequences are SGHRS and YFSETQ. The CDR3 protein is CASSLGGFLTYEQYF. CDR3 DNA: TGCGCCAGCAGCTTGGGTGGGTTTTTAACCTACGAGCAGTACTTC. Full variable domain (missing parts from reference TRBV5-1 and TRBJ2-7): KAGVTQTPRYLIKTRGQQVTLSCSPISGHRSVSWYQQTPGQGLQFLFEYFSETQRNKGNFPGRFSGRQFSNSRSEMNVSTLELGDSALYLCASSLGGFLTYEQYFGPGTRLTVT.

V and J are TRBV7-9 and TRBJ2-7; tentative D call: TRBD2 (6 bases). The V end was cut by 4 bases, the J end by 6 bases, with 31 bases between. CDR1 and CDR2 from the germline V gene are SEHNR and FQNEAQ (reference sequence). This CDR3 is 19 amino acids long. CDR3 nucleotide sequence: TGTGCCAGCAGCTCCGGGGGTGCAGGACGGCGTCATGGTATCACCGAGCAGTACTTC. This codes for CASSSGGAGRRHGITEQYF.

This rearrangement joins TRBV9 to TRBJ2-2; D could derive from TRBD1 or TRBD2 (6 bases each). The germline gives CDR1 SGDLS, CDR2 YYNGEE. CDR3 size: 16 residues. Trimming stripped 0 bases from V and 3 bases from J, with 12 bases between. CDR3 sequence: CASSVVGGEDTGELFF. Here the CDR3 DNA reads TGTGCCAGCAGCGTAGTGGGGGGCGAGGACACCGGGGAGCTGTTTTTT.

The rearrangement uses TRBV27 and TRBJ2-7; tentatively, D is TRBD2 (5 bases). The CDR3 runs to 13 residues. V lost 6 bases, J lost 2 bases, and 11 bases lay in between. The V gene's germline CDR1 is MNHEY and CDR2 SMNVEV (reference sequence). The CDR3: CASRLTNTYEQYF. The CDR3 nucleotides are TGTGCCAGCAGACTGACTAATACCTACGAGCAGTACTTC.

The table lists this clone with a count of one. In DNA, the CDR3 is TGTGCCAGCAGTGAATTGATCGGGGGCTACAATGAGCAGTTCTTC. It translates to CASSELIGGYNEQFF. This chain joins TRBV6-4 and TRBJ2-1; possibly TRBD2 for D (6 bases). The CDR3 consists of 15 residues. Per the germline V gene, CDR1 is MRHNA and CDR2 is SNTAGT. V was pared by 3 bases and J by 3 bases, with 12 bases between.

The V and J genes are TRBV18 and TRBJ1-5, with unresolved D. CDR1 is KGHSH and CDR2 is LQKENI in the germline V gene. The CDR3 totals 13 residues. Between the trimmed V and J ends, which lost 6 bases and 3 bases, there was a span of 9 bases. The CDR3 DNA is TGTGCCAGCTCCACGGGGTACAATCAGCCCCAGCATTTT. This sequence encodes CASSTGYNQPQHF.

The V and J genes are TRBV14 and TRBJ1-2, with D tentatively TRBD1 (6 bases). The germline V gene has CDR1 SGHDN and CDR2 FVKESK. The CDR3 extends over 15 amino acids. The V and J ends lost 0 bases and 4 bases respectively, with 12 bases between them. DNA of the CDR3: TGTGCCAGCAGCCAAGAGTCAGGGGCTTCCTATGGCTACACCTTC. Its translation: CASSQESGASYGYTF.

This clone was found once. The chain's CDR3 is CASSATSGGRETQYF. In DNA, the CDR3 is TGTGCCAGCAGCGCGACTAGCGGGGGCCGGGAGACCCAGTACTTC. The chain couples TRBV9 to TRBJ2-5; 12 positions match TRBD2. This CDR3 comprises 15 residues. The germline V gene has CDR1 SGDLS and CDR2 YYNGEE. Trimming at V came to 3 bases and at J to 5 bases, leaving 5 bases not matched to a gene. The complete variable domain, with remaining parts taken from reference TRBV9 and TRBJ2-5, reads DSGVTQTPKHLITATGQRVTLRCSPRSGDLSVYWYQQSLDQGLQFLIQYYNGEERAKGNILERFSAQQFPDLHSELNLSSLELGDSALYFCASSATSGGRETQYFGPGTRLLVL.